The entry that follows covers one TCR beta chain sequence. This sample is part of a study of blood T cell repertoires in COVID-19. Original handling: Amplified reference gene primers provided the basis for estimating nucleated cell counts. Generated by immunoSEQ multiplex PCR, the TCRdb table keeps only in-frame clones and is missing some. Clone size and the V and J calls come from that table; the DNA yielded D and trimming. The table has under 250,000 clones, roughly 84% seen once. Seattle's cohort entered during active infection and was followed longitudinally. CDR3 length equals 15 residues. V shed 7 bases and J 3 bases; nucleotides not matched to a gene: 9. Looked up from germline, CDR1 is SEHNR and CDR2 is FQNEAQ (reference sequence).

This receptor was taken from a man in his fifties with COVID-19, enrolled during active disease. Material: peripheral blood. The chain has TRBV7-9 and TRBJ2-1, with 7 bases that match TRBD1. This CDR3 is CASTQGVIVYNEQFF. The CDR3 bases are TGTGCCAGCACGCAGGGGGTAATTGTCTACAATGAGCAGTTCTTC.